The sequence of this T cell receptor beta chain was determined in a study of spatial heterogeneity in lung cancer. Study-wide findings and caveats: For expanded intratumoral alpha and beta TCRs, counts tracked tumor mutation counts.

The V gene end was trimmed by 5 bases and the J gene end by 4 bases; junction bases not matched to a gene: 8. Per germline, CDR1 SGHNT and CDR2 YENEEA. The CDR3 contains 17 residues. This clonotype has a count of ten or more. Its antigen is unidentified. Time point of the sample: sample taken at primary tumor resection. Patients with untreated early-stage non-small cell lung cancer, numbering around 71, were the donors. A unique molecular identifier was carried by every single TCR cDNA molecule. TCRdb processed the 5' RACE reads anew with MiXCR; each CDR3 protein has one entry. The table lists around 20,000 distinct CDR3 sequences, 7.5% of them singletons.

The sequence was obtained from a male donor with early-stage non-small cell lung cancer. This chain links TRBV11-3 with TRBJ2-5; 15 bases agree with TRBD2. Sequencing was performed on lung tumor tissue, taken at surgery. DNA of the CDR3: TGTGCCAGCAGCATGGGACTAGCGGGGGGTGCCGGAGAGACCCAGTACTTC. This translates into CASSMGLAGGAGETQYF.